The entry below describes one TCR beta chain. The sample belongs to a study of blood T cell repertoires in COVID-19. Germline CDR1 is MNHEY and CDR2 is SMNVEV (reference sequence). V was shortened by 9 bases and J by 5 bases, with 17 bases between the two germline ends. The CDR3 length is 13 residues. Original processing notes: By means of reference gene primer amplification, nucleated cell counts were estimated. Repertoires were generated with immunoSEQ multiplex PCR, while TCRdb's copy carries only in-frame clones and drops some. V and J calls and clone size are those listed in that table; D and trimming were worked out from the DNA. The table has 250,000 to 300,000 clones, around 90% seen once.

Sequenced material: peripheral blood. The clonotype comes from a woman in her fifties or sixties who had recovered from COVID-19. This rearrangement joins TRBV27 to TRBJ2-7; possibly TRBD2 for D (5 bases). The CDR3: CASGPAGDHEQYF. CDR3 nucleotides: TGTGCCAGTGGCCCGGCGGGTGACCACGAGCAGTACTTC.